The 4 T cell receptor beta chains below were found in one sample sequenced in a study of technical replicates of blood from a handful of donors. Only in-frame clones appear in the TCRdb table, and some are missing; sequencing was by immunoSEQ multiplex PCR. The sample shows more than 65,000 clones, over 90% of them seen only once. The source material was T cells isolated from PBMCs. These receptor sequences come from a human donor in good health.

This rearrangement joins TRBV10-1 to TRBJ2-7, with 14 bases aligning to TRBD2. The CDR3 is made up of 15 amino acids. CDR1 is WNHNN, CDR2 SYGVQD, per germline (reference sequence). The V gene end was trimmed by 8 bases and the J gene end by 4 bases; junction bases not matched to a gene: 7. The CDR3: CASRGTSGRSYEQYF. The CDR3 nucleotides read TGCGCCAGCCGTGGGACTAGCGGGAGATCGTACGAGCAGTACTTC.

The genes are TRBV6-6 and TRBJ2-5, with 7 bases fitting TRBD2. The germline V gene has CDR1 MNHNY and CDR2 SVGAGI (reference sequence). The V and J ends lost 0 bases and 4 bases, in that order; junction bases with no gene match: 2. This CDR3 is built from 14 residues. CDR3 protein: CASSYSTSRETQYF. CDR3 sequence (DNA): TGTGCCAGCAGTTACTCGACTAGCCGAGAGACCCAGTACTTC.

The V gene is TRBV6-5, the J gene TRBJ1-2, with a possible D match to TRBD1 (6 bases). V was pared by 3 bases and J by 7 bases, with 15 bases between. CDR1 and CDR2 (germline): MNHEY, SVGAGI. CDR3 length equals 14 residues. The CDR3 bases are TGTGCCAGCAGTTATTCCACAGGGACCGCTGGCTACACCTTC. It yields the protein CASSYSTGTAGYTF.

V gene TRBV7-3 combines with J gene TRBJ2-1, with TRBD2 matching 7 bases. With V trimmed by 2 bases and J by 7 bases, 8 bases remained unmatched. The CDR3 is 15 residues long. Germline V CDR1 and CDR2: SGHTA, FQGTGA. The CDR3 region is CASSLAGGSTNEQFF. The CDR3 DNA sequence: TGTGCCAGCAGCTTAGCGGGCGGGAGTACGAATGAGCAGTTCTTC.